These 29 T cell receptor beta chains share one sample of origin, sequenced in a study of Graves' ophthalmopathy and Graves' hyperthyroidism. RNA transcripts were the source from which TCR beta CDR3 regions were amplified. HTBI primers were used in a first-round RT-PCR, which preceded a second-round multiplex PCR. TCRdb re-derived calls from the multiplex PCR reads in MiXCR, one entry per CDR3 protein. Among more than 550,000 distinct CDR3 sequences listed, over 40% were seen once. Sequenced material: peripheral blood. All receptors derive from an adult man with Graves' ophthalmopathy.

The J gene is TRBJ1-1, the V gene TRBV3-1; possibly TRBD1 for D (6 bases). The CDR3 covers 15 residues. Germline loops: CDR1 LGHDT, CDR2 YNNKEL (reference sequence). Trimming cost V 2 bases and J 4 bases, with 14 bases left between them. In nucleotides, the CDR3 is TGTGCCAGCAGCCAACTACAGGGAATGGGCACTGAAGCTTTCTTT. It specifies CASSQLQGMGTEAFF.

Notes on this clonotype: This CDR3 is missing its conserved last phenylalanine or tryptophan, likely due to a read error. This chain joins TRBV4-3 and TRBJ2-5; 7 bases agree with TRBD1. The CDR3 is 14 residues long. Germline-derived CDR1 and CDR2 are LGHNA and YSLEER. Trimming removed 1 base from V and 3 bases from J; junction bases left unmatched: 2. CDR3 amino acids: CASSQGQGEETQYC. CDR3 sequence (DNA): TGCGCCAGCAGCCAAGGACAGGGAGAAGAGACCCAGTACTGC.

Details on this clonotype: A single base separates this from a much larger clone, so it may be a read error. The chain employs TRBV7-9 and TRBJ2-5; possibly TRBD2 for D (6 bases). CDR3 size: 17 residues. CDR1 SEHNR and CDR2 FQNEAQ come from the germline V gene (reference sequence). Deletions cut 0 bases from V and 2 bases from J, with 16 bases between. The CDR3 nucleotides read TGTGCCAGCAGCTTAGCTCGGGTTGGGGGGATACAAGAGACCCAGTACTTC. This translates into CASSLARVGGIQETQYF.

V usage is TRBV7-3 and J usage is TRBJ2-2; the match to TRBD1 covers 8 bases. The J segment lost 1 base and the V segment lost 9 bases, leaving 7 bases of the junction unmatched. The CDR3 has 15 amino acids. CDR1 and CDR2 from the germline V gene are SGHTA and FQGTGA. For the CDR3, the DNA is TGTGCCAGTGGCTTAGGACAGGGGAACACCGGGGAGCTGTTTTTT. The encoded protein is CASGLGQGNTGELFF.

This clonotype was counted at least ten times. V is TRBV2 and J is TRBJ1-1; TRBD1 might be the D (6 bases). The V end was cut by 4 bases, the J end by 4 bases, with 13 bases between. This CDR3 region has 14 residues. CDR1 and CDR2 from the germline V gene are SNHLY and FYNNEI. The CDR3 loop is CASSAGGGGTEAFF. In DNA form, the CDR3 reads TGTGCCAGCAGTGCCGGGGGCGGAGGCACTGAAGCTTTCTTT. Variable domain in full (rest from reference TRBV2 and TRBJ1-1): EPEVTQTPSHQVTQMGQEVILRCVPISNHLYFYWYRQILGQKVEFLVSFYNNEISEKSEIFDDQFSVERPDGSNFTLKIRSTKLEDSAMYFCASSAGGGGTEAFFGQGTRLTVV.

This clonotype was counted at least ten times. The rearrangement links TRBV19 to TRBJ1-1; TRBD1 agrees at 7 bases. The trim removed 3 bases at V and 4 bases at J, leaving 5 bases unmatched. Germline CDR1 and CDR2: LNHDA and SQIVND (reference sequence). CDR3 length: 14 residues. The CDR3 DNA is TGTGCCAGTAGTATCGACAGGGCCGGCACTGAAGCTTTCTTT. Translation: CASSIDRAGTEAFF.

This chain connects TRBV29-1 to TRBJ2-7, with 7 nucleotides matching TRBD2. Germline trimming cut 5 bases from V and 2 bases from J; bases unmatched to any gene: 6. Per the germline V gene, CDR1 is SQVTM and CDR2 is ANQGSEA. The CDR3 contains 13 residues. The CDR3 DNA reads as TGCAGCGTTCAAACTGGACTAGCCTACGAGCAGTACTTC. It encodes CSVQTGLAYEQYF.

As concerns this clonotype: A much larger clone differs by one base, so this may be a read error. J is TRBJ2-7 and V is TRBV7-2; D perhaps matches TRBD2 (5 bases). The germline gives CDR1 SGHTA, CDR2 FQGNSA. The CDR3 spans 15 residues. The CDR3 DNA follows: TGTGTCAGCAGCTTAGGAGGCGAATCGGTCTACGAGCAGTACTTC. This codes for CVSSLGGESVYEQYF.

This clonotype was observed many times. The chain has TRBV7-2 and TRBJ2-7; 10 nucleotides agree with TRBD2. Looked up from germline, CDR1 is SGHTA and CDR2 is FQGNSA. The trim removed 2 bases at V and 3 bases at J, leaving 7 bases unmatched. This CDR3 is 16 amino acids long. The CDR3 spells CASSLRASGGLYEQYF. CDR3 bases: TGTGCCAGCAGCTTAAGGGCTAGCGGGGGTCTCTACGAGCAGTACTTC.

The chain joins TRBV29-1 to TRBJ2-5; D may be TRBD2 (6 bases). This CDR3 has 14 amino acids. The V gene lost 5 bases and the J gene lost 3 bases, with 16 bases spanning the gap. Germline assignment: CDR1 SQVTM and CDR2 ANQGSEA. Here the CDR3 DNA reads TGCAGCGTTTTAGTGCGGGACGGTAAAGAGACCCAGTACTTC. Its translation: CSVLVRDGKETQYF.

On this clonotype: A much bigger clone sits one base away, suggesting this may be a read error. The CDR3 loop is CASRLGSGGTYEQYF. The CDR3 DNA is TGTGCCAGCCGCTTAGGGTCGGGGGGGACGTACGAGCAGTACTTC. This sequence joins TRBV11-2 and TRBJ2-7; 8 nucleotides line up with TRBD2. The CDR3 is 15 residues long. Germline V lookup: CDR1 SGHAT, CDR2 FQNNGV.

This clonotype has just a few counts. The rearrangement joins TRBV6-5 to TRBJ1-5, with D unresolved. Per the germline V gene, CDR1 is MNHEY and CDR2 is SVGAGI. The CDR3 extends over 13 amino acids. V shed 0 bases and J shed 3 bases, with 3 bases lying between them. Here the CDR3 DNA reads TGTGCCAGCAGTTACTCTTTCAATCAGCCCCAGCATTTT. Its translation: CASSYSFNQPQHF.

As DNA, the CDR3 is TGTGCCAGCAGCTTGTCGGGACAGGGATTAGGGTCACCCCTCCACTTT. It yields the protein CASSLSGQGLGSPLHF. The rearrangement joins TRBV5-6 to TRBJ1-6; TRBD1 aligns across 9 bases. V lost 1 base, J lost 10 bases, and 9 bases stayed unmatched. CDR1 and CDR2 from the germline V gene are SGHDT and YYEEEE. CDR3 size: 16 residues.

The V and J genes are TRBV12-3 or TRBV12-4 and TRBJ2-2; 10 bases agree with TRBD1. The CDR3 extends over 16 amino acids. V gave up 5 bases and J gave up 0 bases; unmatched junction bases: 3. The CDR3 loop reads CASSRGQGANTGELFF. CDR3 nucleotide sequence: TGTGCCAGCAGTCGCGGACAGGGGGCGAACACCGGGGAGCTGTTTTTT.

This clonotype was counted a few times. The V call is TRBV6-5, the J call TRBJ2-5; 7 nucleotides agree with TRBD1. Germline V CDR1 and CDR2: MNHEY, SVGAGI. The length of the CDR3 is 13 residues. V was pared by 7 bases and J by 2 bases, with 4 bases of the junction left unmatched. The CDR3 here is CASTRTGQETQYF. Written as DNA, the CDR3 is TGTGCCAGCACCCGGACAGGTCAAGAGACCCAGTACTTC.

With respect to this clonotype: A read error may produce the germline difference seen at one junction end. V gene TRBV7-9 combines with J gene TRBJ2-2; D is possibly TRBD1 or TRBD2 (6 bases each). Germline V gene sequence: CDR1 SEHNR, CDR2 FQNEAQ (reference sequence). This CDR3 is 18 amino acids long. The CDR3 DNA reads TGCGCCAGCAGCCAAGATGTCGTGTCGGGGGCCTACACCGGGGAGCTGTTTTTT. Residues: CASSQDVVSGAYTGELFF. The variable domain in full, with the rest retrieved from reference TRBV7-9 and TRBJ2-2, is DTGVSQNPRHKITKRGQNVTFRCDPISEHNRLYWYRQTLGQGPEFLTYFQNEAQLEKSRLLSDRFSAERPKGSFSTLEIQRTEQGDSAMYLCASSQDVVSGAYTGELFFGEGSRLTVL.

In this sample, this clonotype turned up many times. This rearrangement joins TRBV11-2 to TRBJ1-1; no firm D call. Per the germline V gene, CDR1 is SGHAT and CDR2 is FQNNGV. The V end lost 4 bases, the J end lost 2 bases, and 8 bases lay between the germline ends. This CDR3 is built from 13 residues. Here the CDR3 reads CASSSDINTEAFF. DNA of the CDR3: TGTGCCAGCAGCTCAGACATCAACACTGAAGCTTTCTTT.

The CDR3 is CASSQESGAGAFF. The CDR3 DNA follows: TGTGCCAGCAGCCAAGAATCAGGGGCTGGGGCTTTCTTT. The chain combines TRBV11-2 with TRBJ1-1; D possibly corresponds to TRBD1 (6 bases). V dropped 5 bases and J dropped 11 bases, with 18 bases sitting between them. CDR1 and CDR2 from the germline V gene are SGHAT and FQNNGV. The CDR3 runs 13 residues.

Comments on this clonotype: It may be a read error: a sequence one base away is much more abundant. V is TRBV19 and J is TRBJ2-2; D may match TRBD1 or TRBD2 (5 bases each). CDR3 length: 17 amino acids. The V end lost 7 bases, the J end lost 2 bases, and 20 bases lay between the germline ends. CDR1 and CDR2 (germline): LNHDA, SQIVND (reference sequence). The CDR3 sequence is CASTKGSRDGNTGELFF. The CDR3 DNA follows: TGTGCCAGTACTAAGGGAAGCCGGGACGGTAACACCGGGGAGCTGTTTTTT. The whole variable domain, remainder taken from reference TRBV19 and TRBJ2-2, is DGGITQSPKYLFRKEGQNVTLSCEQNLNHDAMYWYRQDPGQGLRLIYYSQIVNDFQKGDIAEGYSVSREKKESFPLTVTSAQKNPTAFYLCASTKGSRDGNTGELFFGEGSRLTVL.

There are many counts of this clonotype. The chain uses TRBV5-5 and TRBJ1-3; the D is unclear. From germline, CDR1 is SGHKS and CDR2 YYEKEE (reference sequence). Trimming stripped 0 bases from V and 3 bases from J, with 7 bases between. CDR3 size: 14 residues. The CDR3 sequence is CASSLVHFGNTIYF. CDR3 in DNA: TGTGCCAGCAGCTTGGTCCATTTTGGAAACACCATATATTTT.

To note about this clonotype: Just one base apart from a much larger clone, this may be a read error. The CDR3 end shows no conserved phenylalanine or tryptophan, and so a read error is likely. The chain uses TRBV7-3 and TRBJ1-2, with a weak D call TRBD1 (6 bases). The germline V gene has CDR1 SGHTA and CDR2 FQGTGA. The CDR3 is 16 amino acids. Trimming left V 3 bases short and J 5 bases short, with 19 bases between. CDR3 in amino acids: CASSFAQGRKDYGYTL. The DNA for the CDR3 is TGTGCCAGCAGCTTTGCGCAGGGGCGCAAGGATTATGGCTACACCCTC.

This clonotype was counted at least ten times. The chain uses TRBV2 and TRBJ1-4, with 9 bases identical to TRBD1. V gave up 11 bases and J gave up 8 bases; unmatched junction bases: 15. The CDR3 is 15 residues long. Germline V gives CDR1 SNHLY, CDR2 FYNNEI. CDR3 DNA: TGTGCCGGGTCGGGACAGGGAGTCCTCGCGGAAAAACTGTTTTTT. Protein sequence: CAGSGQGVLAEKLFF.

In regard to this clonotype: The conserved phenylalanine or tryptophan normally closing the CDR3 is absent here, so this likely arose from a read error. The V and J genes are TRBV5-5 and TRBJ1-2, with 7 bases matching TRBD1. CDR1 and CDR2 from the germline V gene are SGHKS and YYEKEE (reference sequence). V lost 3 bases and J lost 6; bases outside the gene matches: 14. There are 16 residues in the CDR3. CDR3 DNA: TGTGCCAGCAGCTCTATTACCGTAGGGACAGCACATGGCTACACCCTC. Translating it yields CASSSITVGTAHGYTL.

This clonotype was observed at least ten times. The V gene is TRBV19, the J gene TRBJ1-5; D gene unclear. V was trimmed by 4 bases and J by 4 bases, leaving 14 bases between them. Germline CDR1 reads LNHDA; CDR2 reads SQIVND (reference sequence). There are 15 residues in the CDR3. The CDR3 sequence: CASSTYRDINQPQHF. CDR3 nucleotides: TGTGCCAGTAGTACCTACAGAGACATAAATCAGCCCCAGCATTTT.

The table lists this clonotype with a few counts. For the CDR3, the DNA is TGTGCCAGCAGCCCGCTCAGGGGTTACACTGAAGCTTTCTTT. Translated, it gives CASSPLRGYTEAFF. The chain links TRBV7-2 to TRBJ1-1, with TRBD1 as a possible D gene (6 bases). V was trimmed by 5 bases and J by 3 bases, leaving 13 bases between them. This CDR3 is built from 14 residues. The V gene's germline CDR1 is SGHTA and CDR2 FQGNSA.

This clonotype was observed many times. This sequence joins TRBV20-1 and TRBJ2-7; D remains ambiguous. The CDR3 has 11 residues. Per the germline V gene, CDR1 is DFQATT and CDR2 is SNEGSKA (reference sequence). V was shortened by 6 bases and J by 2 bases, with 8 bases between the two germline ends. CDR3 coding DNA: TGCAGTGCCGTCGAAACCTACGAGCAGTACTTC. This codes for CSAVETYEQYF.

This clonotype was counted only a few times. Mismatch with germline at one junction end may stem from a read error. The chain employs TRBV7-9 and TRBJ2-5; 8 bases are shared with TRBD1. The CDR3 sequence is 13 residues long. Germline CDR1 SEHNR, CDR2 FQNEAQ (reference sequence). The DNA of the CDR3 is TGCGCCAGCAGCCATCGGGACAGGGAGACCCAGTACTTC. It specifies CASSHRDRETQYF.

This clonotype was seen ten or more times. The CDR3 region is CASRKGGVEGNQPQHF. In DNA, the CDR3 is TGTGCCAGCAGGAAAGGCGGCGTTGAGGGCAATCAGCCCCAGCATTTT. This rearrangement joins TRBV7-8 to TRBJ1-5; no clear D. The V gene lost 6 bases and the J gene lost 2 bases, with 17 bases spanning the gap. The germline V gene has CDR1 SGHVS and CDR2 FQNEAQ. The CDR3 totals 16 residues.

The chain combines TRBV6-6 with TRBJ2-7; tentative D call: TRBD2 (6 bases). Per the germline V gene, CDR1 is MNHNY and CDR2 is SVGAGI (reference sequence). The CDR3 runs 15 residues. The germline V and J ends were trimmed by 0 bases and 2 bases, with 11 bases remaining between them. CDR3 sequence: CASSYSRDFTYEQYF. CDR3 bases: TGTGCCAGCAGTTACTCGAGGGACTTCACCTACGAGCAGTACTTC.